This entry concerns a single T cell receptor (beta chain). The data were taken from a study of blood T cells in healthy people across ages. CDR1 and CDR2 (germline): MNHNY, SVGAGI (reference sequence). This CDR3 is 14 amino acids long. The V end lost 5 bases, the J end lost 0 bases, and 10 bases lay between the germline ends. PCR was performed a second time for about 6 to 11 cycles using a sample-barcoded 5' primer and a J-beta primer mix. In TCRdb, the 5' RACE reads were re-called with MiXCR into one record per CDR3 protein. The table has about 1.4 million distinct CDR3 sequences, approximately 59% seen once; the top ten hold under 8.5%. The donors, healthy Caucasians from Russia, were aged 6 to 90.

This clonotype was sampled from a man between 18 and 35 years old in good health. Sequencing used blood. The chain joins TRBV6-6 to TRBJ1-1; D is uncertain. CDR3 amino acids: CASSLRSMNTEAFF. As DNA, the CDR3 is TGTGCCAGCAGTCTCAGGAGCATGAACACTGAAGCTTTCTTT.